This TCR beta chain stems from a study of T-cell reconstitution after alpha-beta-depleted transplantation in children. This clonotype was seen many times. Germline V gives CDR1 MNHEY, CDR2 SVGEGT. V lost 4 bases to trimming and J lost 2 bases, with 9 bases between them. The CDR3 spans 14 residues. The TCRbeta library incorporated unique molecular identifiers. From the PCR reads, TCRdb called clonotypes with MiXCR, one entry per CDR3 protein. This sample has some 840,000 distinct CDR3 sequences, with 16% found just once. This receptor was taken from a male patient between 10 and 17 years old who had a stem cell transplant for acute lymphoblastic leukemia, so the T cells may come from the graft donor. The sequencing here drew on PBMCs, mostly from graft donor cells, taken 360 days after TCRalphabeta/CD19-depleted stem cell transplant. The chain combines TRBV6-2 or TRBV6-3 with TRBJ2-1, with D perhaps matching TRBD2 (6 bases). As DNA, the CDR3 is TGTGCCAGCAGTTGGGGGACTCCCTACAATGAGCAGTTCTTC. This translates into CASSWGTPYNEQFF.